Reported below is one TCR beta chain. Its antigen is currently unknown. V shed 8 bases and J shed 4 bases, with 7 bases lying between them. CDR3 length: 11 residues. The time point is: sample taken at primary tumor resection. In each case, whole RNA from tumor, nontumor lung or frozen PBMC was sequenced unsorted. The donors were about 72 patients with non-small cell lung cancer that was early-stage and untreated. TCRdb re-called the 5' RACE reads through MiXCR, storing one row per CDR3 protein. The repertoire has fewer than 20,000 distinct CDR3 sequences, about a fifth of them found once; the top ten carry around an eighth. The data derive from a study of spatial heterogeneity in lung cancer. The study, taken as a whole, reports: Ubiquitous expanded tumor TCRs were observed in blood more at resection than follow-up.

The chain recombines TRBV12-3 or TRBV12-4 with TRBJ2-3; tentatively, D is TRBD1 (6 bases). This sequence originates from a male donor with early-stage non-small cell lung cancer. The specimen was PBMCs, collected at surgery. The CDR3 DNA reads as TGTGCCAGCTCAGGGGCAGATACGCAGTATTTT. This gives the protein CASSGADTQYF.